This TCR beta chain was sequenced for a study of blood T cell repertoires in COVID-19. Background on the study: The study drew acute and convalescent COVID-19 samples from the United States, Italy and Spain. Sources were T cells, B-cell-depleted T cells, or PBMCs; the material itself was cDNA or gDNA.

In the authors' workflow: Researchers report that nucleated cell counts were estimated from reference gene primer amplification. This table comes from immunoSEQ multiplex PCR, and its TCRdb copy is limited to in-frame clones, with some not included. The D gene and trimming were derived from the DNA, and the V and J assignments and clone size from that table. The data hold about 160,000 clones, with more than 75% observed a single time. The TCR comes from a man aged 55 to 69 with active or convalescent COVID-19. Sample: peripheral blood.

The CDR3, as DNA: TGTGCCAGCAGTGAGATGACTAGCGGGAGTAGGGATACGCAGTATTTT. As protein: CASSEMTSGSRDTQYF. V is TRBV2 and J is TRBJ2-3; 12 nucleotides line up with TRBD2. After removal of 3 bases from V and 6 bases from J, the junction contained 7 bases not matched to a gene. Germline loops: CDR1 SNHLY, CDR2 FYNNEI. The CDR3 consists of 16 residues. Variable domain in full (rest from reference TRBV2 and TRBJ2-3): EPEVTQTPSHQVTQMGQEVILRCVPISNHLYFYWYRQILGQKVEFLVSFYNNEISEKSEIFDDQFSVERPDGSNFTLKIRSTKLEDSAMYFCASSEMTSGSRDTQYFGPGTRLTVL.